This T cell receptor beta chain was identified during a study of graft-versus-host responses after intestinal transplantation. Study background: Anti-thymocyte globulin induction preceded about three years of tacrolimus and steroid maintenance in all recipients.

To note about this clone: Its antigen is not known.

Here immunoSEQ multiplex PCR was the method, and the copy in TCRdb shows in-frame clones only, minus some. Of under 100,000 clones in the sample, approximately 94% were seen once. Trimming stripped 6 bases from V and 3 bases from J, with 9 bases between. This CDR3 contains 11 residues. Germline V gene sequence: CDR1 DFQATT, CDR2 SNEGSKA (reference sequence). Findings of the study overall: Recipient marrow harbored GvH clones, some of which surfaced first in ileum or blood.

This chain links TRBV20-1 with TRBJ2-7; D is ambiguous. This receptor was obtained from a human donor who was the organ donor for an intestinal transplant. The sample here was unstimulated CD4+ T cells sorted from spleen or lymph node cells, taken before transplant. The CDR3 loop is CSATDGYEQYF. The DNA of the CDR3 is TGCAGTGCCACCGACGGCTACGAGCAGTACTTC.